These T cell receptor beta chains were read from a single sample in a study of cytomegalovirus exposure and HLA in healthy donors. The method was immunoSEQ multiplex PCR; TCRdb's version includes in-frame clones alone and lacks a portion of them. The top ten clones hold approximately 20% of a sample with 150,000 or so clones, 75% to 90% of them seen once. The specimen was PBMCs. All receptors derive from a man between 18 and 29 years old in good health and CMV-seropositive. Each CDR3 is given with its conserved first and last residue. The D gene is left open where the match is weak. Clone size is stated in some rows and not others, as once, few, many or a class when expanded.

size: -
J: TRBJ2-7
D: TRBD2
V: TRBV5-1
DNA: TGCGCCAGCGCGCAATCCGGGACTACCCCTTACTCCTACGAGCAGTACTTC
CDR3: CASAQSGTTPYSYEQYF

size: -
J: TRBJ2-3
D: -
V: TRBV5-1
DNA: TGCGCCAGCGCACTCCCTCAAGCGGCATCTAGCACAGATACGCAGTATTTT
CDR3: CASALPQAASSTDTQYF

size: -
J: TRBJ1-5
D: -
V: TRBV7-8
DNA: TGTGCCAGCAGCTTAGGTAGGGCCGGGGATCAGCCCCAGCATTTT
CDR3: CASSLGRAGDQPQHF

size: few
J: TRBJ1-5
D: -
V: TRBV25-1
DNA: TGTGCCACCCAAAGTAGTCAGCCCCAGCATTTT
CDR3: CATQSSQPQHF

size: -
J: TRBJ2-7
D: -
V: TRBV4-2
DNA: TGTGCCAGCAGCCGGGGGACTGCCGAGGGGGAGCAGTACTTC
CDR3: CASSRGTAEGEQYF

size: -
J: TRBJ2-2
D: -
V: TRBV4-1
DNA: TGCGCCAGCAGCCAAGCACAGGGCCGGAACACCGGGGAGCTGTTTTTT
CDR3: CASSQAQGRNTGELFF

size: once
J: TRBJ1-2
D: -
V: TRBV25-1
DNA: TGTGCCAGCGGGGCAGGGTATGGCTACACCTTC
CDR3: CASGAGYGYTF

size: -
J: TRBJ2-5
D: -
V: TRBV7-3
DNA: TGTGCCAGCAGCCTTGGACAGCAAGAGACCCAGTACTTC
CDR3: CASSLGQQETQYF

size: -
J: TRBJ2-5
D: TRBD1
V: TRBV4-3
DNA: TGCGCCAGCAGCCAAGATGGTAGACAGGGGGAAGAGACCCAGTACTTC
CDR3: CASSQDGRQGEETQYF

size: -
J: TRBJ2-1
D: TRBD2
V: TRBV12-5
DNA: TGTGCTAGCCGGCCCCCCGGGACTAACAATGAGCAGTTCTTC
CDR3: CASRPPGTNNEQFF